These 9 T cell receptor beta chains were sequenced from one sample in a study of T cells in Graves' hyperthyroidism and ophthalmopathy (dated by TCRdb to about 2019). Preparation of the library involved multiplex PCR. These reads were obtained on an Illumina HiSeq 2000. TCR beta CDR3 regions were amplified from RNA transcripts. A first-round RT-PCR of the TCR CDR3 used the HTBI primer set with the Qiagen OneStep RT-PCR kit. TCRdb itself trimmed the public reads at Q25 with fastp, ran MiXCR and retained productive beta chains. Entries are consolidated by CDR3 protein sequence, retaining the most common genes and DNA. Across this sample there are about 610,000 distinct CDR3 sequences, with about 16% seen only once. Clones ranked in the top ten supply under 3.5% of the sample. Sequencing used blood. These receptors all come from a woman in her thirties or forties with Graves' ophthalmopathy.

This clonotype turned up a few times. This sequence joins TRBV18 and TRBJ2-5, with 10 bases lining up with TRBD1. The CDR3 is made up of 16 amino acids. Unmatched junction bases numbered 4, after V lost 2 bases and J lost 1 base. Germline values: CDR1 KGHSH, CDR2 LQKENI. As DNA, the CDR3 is TGTGCCAGCTCACCAAGACAGGGGGCTTCCCAAGAGACCCAGTACTTC. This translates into CASSPRQGASQETQYF.

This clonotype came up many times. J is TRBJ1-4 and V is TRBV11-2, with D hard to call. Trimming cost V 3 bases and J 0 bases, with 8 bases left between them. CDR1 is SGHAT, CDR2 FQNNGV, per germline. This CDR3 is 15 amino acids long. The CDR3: CASSFDGATNEKLFF. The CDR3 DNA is TGTGCCAGCAGCTTCGACGGTGCAACTAATGAAAAACTGTTTTTT.

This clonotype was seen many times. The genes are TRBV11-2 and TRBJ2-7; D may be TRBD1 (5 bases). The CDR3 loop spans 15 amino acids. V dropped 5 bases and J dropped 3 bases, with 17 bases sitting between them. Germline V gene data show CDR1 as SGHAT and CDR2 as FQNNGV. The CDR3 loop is CASSQGSDTFYEQYF. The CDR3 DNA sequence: TGTGCCAGCAGCCAGGGATCGGACACCTTCTACGAGCAGTACTTC.

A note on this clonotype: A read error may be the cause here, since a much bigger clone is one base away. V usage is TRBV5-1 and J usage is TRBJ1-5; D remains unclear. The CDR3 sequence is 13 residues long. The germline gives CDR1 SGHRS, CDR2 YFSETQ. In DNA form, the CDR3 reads TGCGTCAGCAGCATTAGTCCGGATCAGCCCCAGCATTTT. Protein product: CVSSISPDQPQHF.

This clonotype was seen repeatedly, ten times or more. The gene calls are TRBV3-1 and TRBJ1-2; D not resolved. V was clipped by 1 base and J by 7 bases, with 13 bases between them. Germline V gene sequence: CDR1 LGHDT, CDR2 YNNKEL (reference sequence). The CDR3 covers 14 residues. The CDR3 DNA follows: TGTGCCAGCAGCCAAGGAGTCCCATTGGCTGGCTACACCTTC. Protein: CASSQGVPLAGYTF.

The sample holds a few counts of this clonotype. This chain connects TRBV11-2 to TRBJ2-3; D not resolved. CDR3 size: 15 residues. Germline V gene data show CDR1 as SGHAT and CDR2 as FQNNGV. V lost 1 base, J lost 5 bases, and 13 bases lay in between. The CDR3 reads CASSLGLLSGDTQYF. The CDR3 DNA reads TGTGCCAGCAGCTTAGGGCTACTTTCGGGAGATACGCAGTATTTT. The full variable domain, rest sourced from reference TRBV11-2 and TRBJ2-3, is EAGVAQSPRYKIIEKRQSVAFWCNPISGHATLYWYQQILGQGPKLLIQFQNNGVVDDSQLPKDRFSAERLKGVDSTLKIQPAKLEDSAVYLCASSLGLLSGDTQYFGPGTRLTVL.

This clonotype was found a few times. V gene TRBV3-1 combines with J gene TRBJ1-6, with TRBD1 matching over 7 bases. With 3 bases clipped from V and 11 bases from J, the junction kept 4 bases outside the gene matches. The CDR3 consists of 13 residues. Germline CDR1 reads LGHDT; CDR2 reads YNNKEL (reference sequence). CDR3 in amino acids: CASSQTGWAPLHF. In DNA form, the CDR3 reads TGTGCCAGCAGCCAGACAGGGTGGGCACCCCTCCACTTT. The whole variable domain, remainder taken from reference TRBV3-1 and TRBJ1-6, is DTAVSQTPKYLVTQMGNDKSIKCEQNLGHDTMYWYKQDSKKFLKIMFSYNNKELIINETVPNRFSPKSPDKAHLNLHINSLELGDSAVYFCASSQTGWAPLHFGNGTRLTVT.

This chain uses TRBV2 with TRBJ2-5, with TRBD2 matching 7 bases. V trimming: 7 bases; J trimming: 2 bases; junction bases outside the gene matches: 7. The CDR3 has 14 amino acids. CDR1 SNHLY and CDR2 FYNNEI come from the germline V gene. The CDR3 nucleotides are TGTGCCAGCAAAGGGACTACCACTCAAGAGACCCAGTACTTC. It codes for CASKGTTTQETQYF.

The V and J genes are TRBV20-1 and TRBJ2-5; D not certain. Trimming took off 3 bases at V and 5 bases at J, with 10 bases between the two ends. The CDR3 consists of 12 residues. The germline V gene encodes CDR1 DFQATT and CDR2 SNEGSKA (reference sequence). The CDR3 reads CSASLVGETQYF. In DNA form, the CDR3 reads TGCAGTGCTAGCTTAGTAGGGGAGACCCAGTACTTC.